The present TCR beta chain was sequenced within a study of T cell changes during pregnancy in multiple sclerosis (dated by TCRdb to the late 2010s). Background on the whole study: The study looked at changes in the T cell repertoire across pregnancy in women with multiple sclerosis.

CDR3 length: 19 amino acids, cysteine to phenylalanine. The DNA shown is the 57-base CDR3, in frame from base 1. The V end loses 4 bases and the J end loses 4 bases, and a stretch of 23 bases separates them. The germline V gene (reference sequence) sets CDR1 to MNHEY and CDR2 to SMNVEV. Library preparation employed the immunoSEQ multiplex PCR assay. Imported from immuneACCESS, the table was reduced by TCRdb to in-frame sequences with V and J called. These copies leave out some clones; in studies compared against another copy, an unresolved V gene accounts for under half, and the cause of the remainder is not known. Recorded for this sample are over 50,000 clones; more than 80% of them occurred a single time. The biggest ten clones account for 0.85% to 0.95% of the sample. This clone was seen only a few times. Its target antigen remains unknown. No much larger clonotype is one base removed from it; base qualities were not supplied.

The clonotype comes from a female donor in good health, enrolled as a control in a pregnancy study. The input for sequencing was peripheral blood, taken in the first trimester of pregnancy. The chain employs TRBV27 and TRBJ1-6; no confident D gene assignment can be made. CDR3 loop: CASSSAIPGRESYNSPLHF. The base sequence is TGTGCCAGCAGTTCGGCCATTCCCGGACGGGAGTCGTATAATTCACCCCTCCACTTT.